The rows below give T cell receptor beta chains drawn from one sample of a study of beta chain features in type 1 diabetes. Only in-frame clones appear in the TCRdb table, and some are missing; sequencing was by immunoSEQ multiplex PCR. The table records roughly 300,000 clones, 14% of them present only once. Source material: central memory CD4+ T cells from blood. The receptors here all came from a man under 40 in good health. Each CDR3 is given with its conserved first and last residue. Part of the rows lack a size; the others show once, few, many or a class for expanded clones.

>.|16|TRBV7-7
CASSLEGGRAGNEQFF
>few|11|TRBV2
CASKVANEQFF
>few|18|TRBV11-1
CASSLSGPGPGVNYGYTF
>.|18|TRBV15
CATSMPRGQPQRLYGYTF
>few|17|TRBV15
CATSRDLVAGVPETQYF
>.|13|TRBV5-4
CASTAGPNYGYTF
>.|16|TRBV5-1
CASSLGVSSGGETQYF
>.|15|TRBV7-2
CASSTGQGEGQPQHF
>.|16|TRBV7-2
CASSFTDSIYNSPLHF
>few|15|TRBV7-2
CASSIRADRTYEQYF
>many|15|TRBV7-9
CASGTGPRSGNTIYF
>.|14|TRBV19
CATKAEWGSNEQFF
>once|15|TRBV27
CASSLSSRGRYGYTF
>few|14|TRBV5-6
CASSLGQGYNEQFF
>few|14|TRBV27
CASSPRSGIYGYTF
>few|15|TRBV27
CASSLRAGAHYEQYF
>few|15|TRBV7-8
CASRRGGYSTDTQYF
>few|12|TRBV7-2
CASSLTGAGYTF
>.|18|TRBV9
CASTTTGQGRLSGSGYTF
>few|16|TRBV7-2
CASSINRGGANTEAFF
>few|15|TRBV18
CASSPLLQGADGYTF
>.|16|TRBV9
CASSPMGGLATDTQYF
>few|11|TRBV6-5
CASSRQNEQFF
>.|16|TRBV11-3
CASSREKGLAFGEQFF
>.|12|TRBV7-2
CASSLSQNIQYF
>few|17|TRBV9
CASSVDPVQGVNTEAFF
>.|17|TRBV4-1
CASSQRSNWASNEKLFF
>few|16|TRBV19
CASSILGGINTGELFF
>few|12|TRBV27
CASSLRGFGYTF
>few|13|TRBV29-1
CSVAVTANTEAFF
>.|12|TRBV6-1
CASSEQLKGYTF
>few|15|TRBV11-3
CASSKRTGENTEAFF
>many|15|TRBV7-2
CASSLAMQAYNEQFF
>.|16|TRBV5-1
CASRLAGGPPTGELFF
>few|16|TRBV10-3
CAISPSGTRTGDTQYF
>few|15|TRBV11-3
CASSQRGGNQETQYF
>few|13|TRBV7-6
CASSVSGANVLTF
>few|13|TRBV5-1
CASSKGGITEAFF
>few|15|TRBV7-9
CASSLRGGTADTQYF
>few|14|TRBV6-1
CASTVSFKYNEQFF
>.|15|TRBV2
CASSESGKDTGELFF
>.|16|TRBV11-3
CASSLLRGSTTDTQYF
>few|14|TRBV4-1
CASSPLGGGETQYF
>.|12|TRBV7-9
CASSAGNYGYTF
>.|17|TRBV7-2
CASRSPSKLGGANVLTF
>few|16|TRBV7-2
CASRSGLLGAKDTQYF
>.|17|TRBV7-2
CASSKHSGLAGGETQYF
>.|16|TRBV7-6
CASSFTQPLATDTQYF
>.|17|TRBV5-6
CASSFNLGLARQETQYF